This TCR beta chain was identified in a study of blood T cell repertoires in COVID-19. Background on the study: PBMCs, B-cell-depleted T cells, or T cells were the source of the cDNA or gDNA that made up the material.

TCRdb's table, derived via immunoSEQ multiplex PCR, lists solely in-frame clones and lacks some. The table has roughly 53,000 clones, 70% to 85% seen once; the top ten hold approximately 15%. The CDR3 has 16 amino acids. J gave up 5 bases and V 1 base, and 4 bases lay outside the gene matches. Germline V gives CDR1 LNHDA, CDR2 SQIVND (reference sequence). The source of this sequence is a human donor in a cohort sampled during active COVID-19. The chain recombines TRBV19 with TRBJ2-5; 13 bases fit TRBD2. The sample was peripheral blood. CDR3 region: CASSIGTSGSMETQYF. The CDR3 DNA sequence: TGTGCCAGTAGTATAGGGACTAGCGGGAGCATGGAGACCCAGTACTTC.